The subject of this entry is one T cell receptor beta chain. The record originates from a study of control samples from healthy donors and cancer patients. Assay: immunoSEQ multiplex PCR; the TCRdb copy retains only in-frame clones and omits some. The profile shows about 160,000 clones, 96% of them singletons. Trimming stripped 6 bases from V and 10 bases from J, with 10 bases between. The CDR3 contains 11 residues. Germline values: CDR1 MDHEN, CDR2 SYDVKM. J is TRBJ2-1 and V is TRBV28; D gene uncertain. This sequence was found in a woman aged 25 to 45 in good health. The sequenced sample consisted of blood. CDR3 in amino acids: CASSPLEEQFF. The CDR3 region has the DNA TGTGCCAGCAGCCCTCTAGAAGAGCAGTTCTTC.